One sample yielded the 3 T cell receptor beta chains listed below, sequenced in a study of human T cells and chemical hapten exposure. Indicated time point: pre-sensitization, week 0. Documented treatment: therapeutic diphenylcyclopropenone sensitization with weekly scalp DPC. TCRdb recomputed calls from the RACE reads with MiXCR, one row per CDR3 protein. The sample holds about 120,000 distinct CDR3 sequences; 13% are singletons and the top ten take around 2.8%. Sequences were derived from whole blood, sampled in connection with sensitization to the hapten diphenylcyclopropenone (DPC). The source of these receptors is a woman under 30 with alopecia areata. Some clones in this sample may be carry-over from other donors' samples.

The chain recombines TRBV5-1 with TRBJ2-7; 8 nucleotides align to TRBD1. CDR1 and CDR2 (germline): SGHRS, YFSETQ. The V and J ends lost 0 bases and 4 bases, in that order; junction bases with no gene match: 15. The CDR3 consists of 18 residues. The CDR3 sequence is CASSLGDRGLRTLYEQYF. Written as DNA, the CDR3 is TGCGCCAGCAGCTTGGGAGACAGGGGTTTAAGGACCCTTTACGAGCAGTACTTC.

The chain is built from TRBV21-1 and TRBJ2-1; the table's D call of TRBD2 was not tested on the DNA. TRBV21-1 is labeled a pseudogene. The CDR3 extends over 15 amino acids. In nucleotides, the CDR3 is TGTGCCAGCAGCAAGGGGCTAGCGGGGCACAATGAGCAGTTCTTC. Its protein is CASSKGLAGHNEQFF.

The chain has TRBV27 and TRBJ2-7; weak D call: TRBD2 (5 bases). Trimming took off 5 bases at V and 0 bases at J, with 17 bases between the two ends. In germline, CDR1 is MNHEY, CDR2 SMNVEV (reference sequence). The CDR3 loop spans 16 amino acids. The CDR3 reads CASSPKKRAVSYEQYF. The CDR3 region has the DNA TGTGCCAGCAGTCCAAAGAAGAGGGCGGTCTCCTACGAGCAGTACTTC.